This T cell receptor beta chain appears in the sequencing data of a study of naive and memory T cell subsets. Study-wide results and limits: A few larger clonotypes appeared in naive repertoires, especially CD8, possibly memory cells re-expressing CD45RA. Activation and differentiation may alter RNA-based TCR counts.

V shed 1 base and J shed 5 bases, with 12 bases lying between them. This CDR3 spans 14 amino acids. Germline CDR1 and CDR2: SEHNR and FQNEAQ (reference sequence). Both TRBC1 and TRBC2 were covered by a beta constant-region primer of two equimolar oligonucleotides. Four rounds of PCR amplified the ligated cDNA using nested alpha and beta constant-region primers plus SP2. In TCRdb, the UMI-ligation and nested PCR reads were re-called with MiXCR into one record per CDR3 protein. The profile shows 85,000 to 130,000 distinct CDR3 sequences, approximately 15% of them singletons. About this clonotype: Its antigen is unknown.

The TCR sequence derives from a human donor in good health. The J gene is TRBJ2-7, the V gene TRBV7-9; a weak D match, TRBD1 (5 bases). Material: naive CD8+ T cells from blood. Here the CDR3 reads CASSLVGARDEQYF. The CDR3 DNA follows: TGTGCCAGCAGCTTAGTAGGGGCAAGGGACGAGCAGTACTTC.